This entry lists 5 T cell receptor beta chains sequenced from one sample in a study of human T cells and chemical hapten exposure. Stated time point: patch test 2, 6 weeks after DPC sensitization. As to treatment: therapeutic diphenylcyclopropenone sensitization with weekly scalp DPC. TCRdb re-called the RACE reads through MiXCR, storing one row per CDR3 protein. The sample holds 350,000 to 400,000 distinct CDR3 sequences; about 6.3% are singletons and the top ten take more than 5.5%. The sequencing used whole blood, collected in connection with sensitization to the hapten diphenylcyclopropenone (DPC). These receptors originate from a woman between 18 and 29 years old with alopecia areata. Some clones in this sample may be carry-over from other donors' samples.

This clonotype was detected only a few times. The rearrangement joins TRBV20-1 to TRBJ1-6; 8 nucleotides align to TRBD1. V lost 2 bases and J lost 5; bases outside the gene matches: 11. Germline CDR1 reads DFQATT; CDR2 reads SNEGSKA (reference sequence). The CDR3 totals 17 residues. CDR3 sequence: CSARPDRGGTNNSPLHF. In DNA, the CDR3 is TGCAGTGCTAGACCAGACAGGGGTGGAACTAATAATTCACCCCTCCACTTT.

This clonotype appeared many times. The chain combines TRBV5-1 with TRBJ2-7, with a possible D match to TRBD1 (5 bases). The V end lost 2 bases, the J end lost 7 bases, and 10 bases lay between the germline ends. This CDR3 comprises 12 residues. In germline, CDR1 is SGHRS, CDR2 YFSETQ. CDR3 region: CASSLQADEQYF. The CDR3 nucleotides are TGCGCCAGCAGCTTACAGGCGGATGAGCAGTACTTC.

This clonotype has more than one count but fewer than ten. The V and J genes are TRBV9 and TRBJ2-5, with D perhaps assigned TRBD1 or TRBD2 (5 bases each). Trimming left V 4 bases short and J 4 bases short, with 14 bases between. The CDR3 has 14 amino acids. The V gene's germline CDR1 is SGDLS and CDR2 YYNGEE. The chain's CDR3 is CASSSEPRGETQYF. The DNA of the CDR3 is TGTGCCAGCAGCTCCGAGCCGAGGGGAGAGACCCAGTACTTC.

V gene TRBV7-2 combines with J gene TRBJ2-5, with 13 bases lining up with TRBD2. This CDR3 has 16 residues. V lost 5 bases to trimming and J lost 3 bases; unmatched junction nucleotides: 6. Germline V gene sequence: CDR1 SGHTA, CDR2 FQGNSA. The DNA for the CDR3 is TGTGCCAGCAGCCGGCGGACTAGCGGGGGAAAAGAGACCCAGTACTTC. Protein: CASSRRTSGGKETQYF.

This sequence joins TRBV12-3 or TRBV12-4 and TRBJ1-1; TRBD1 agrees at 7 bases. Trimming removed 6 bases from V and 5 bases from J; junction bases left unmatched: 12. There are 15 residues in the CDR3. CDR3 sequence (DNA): TGTGCCAGCAGCCCAAGACTACAGGGGATTACTGAAGCTTTCTTT. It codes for CASSPRLQGITEAFF.